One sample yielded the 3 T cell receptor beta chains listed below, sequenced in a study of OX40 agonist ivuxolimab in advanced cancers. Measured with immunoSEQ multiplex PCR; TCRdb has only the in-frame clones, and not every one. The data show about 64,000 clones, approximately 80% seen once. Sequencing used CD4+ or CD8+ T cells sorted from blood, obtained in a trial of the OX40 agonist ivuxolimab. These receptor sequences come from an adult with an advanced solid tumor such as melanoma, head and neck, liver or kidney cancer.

This CDR3 reads CASSFNRDGDEQYF. The CDR3 nucleotides read TGTGCCAGCAGTTTCAACAGGGACGGGGACGAGCAGTACTTC. V usage is TRBV28 and J usage is TRBJ2-7; D possibly corresponds to TRBD1 (6 bases). The CDR3 extends over 14 amino acids. Trimming pared 3 bases from V and 5 bases from J, leaving 14 bases between. CDR1 MDHEN and CDR2 SYDVKM come from the germline V gene.

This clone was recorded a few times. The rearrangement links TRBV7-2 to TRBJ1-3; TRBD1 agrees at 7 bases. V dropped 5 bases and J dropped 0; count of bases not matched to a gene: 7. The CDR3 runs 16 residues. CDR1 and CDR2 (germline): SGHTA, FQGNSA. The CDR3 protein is CASSPRTGHSGNTIYF. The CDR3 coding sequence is TGTGCCAGCAGCCCCCGGACAGGCCACTCTGGAAACACCATATATTTT.

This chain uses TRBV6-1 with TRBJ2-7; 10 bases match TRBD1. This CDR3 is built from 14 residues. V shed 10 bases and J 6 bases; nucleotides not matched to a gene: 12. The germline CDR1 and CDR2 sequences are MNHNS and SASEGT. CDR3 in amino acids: CATGLGQGLSEQYF. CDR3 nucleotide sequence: TGTGCCACTGGGTTGGGACAGGGGCTCTCCGAGCAGTACTTC.